The rows below give T cell receptor beta chains drawn from one sample of a study of neurological immune-mediated disorders. TCRdb called the 5' RACE reads again in MiXCR, with one record for every CDR3 protein. The sample records some 18,000 distinct CDR3 sequences, 6.5% to 9% being singletons. Sequences were obtained from CD8+ T cells from blood. The source is a woman in her twenties or thirties with HTLV-1-associated myelopathy (HAM/TSP). Both conserved end residues are part of each CDR3. D genes are given only for firm matches. Expanded clones get a size class; other rows say once, few or many, or leave the size out.

J gene	D gene	V gene	clone size	CDR3 protein	CDR3 DNA
TRBJ1-5	-	TRBV2	many	CASKVSGSRNQPQHF	TGTGCCAGCAAAGTCTCGGGGTCCCGCAATCAGCCCCAGCATTTT
TRBJ1-2	-	TRBV7-2	medium-sized	CASSLSTDNYGYTF	TGTGCCAGCAGCTTAAGTACAGATAACTATGGCTACACCTTC
TRBJ1-6	-	TRBV2	medium-sized	CASSEVRDSPLHF	TGTGCCAGCAGTGAAGTGAGGGATTCACCCCTCCACTTT
TRBJ2-7	-	TRBV7-9	many	CASTPRGSSYEQYF	TGTGCCAGCACGCCTCGGGGGAGCTCCTACGAGCAGTACTTC
TRBJ1-2	-	TRBV30	many	CAWMTLDGYTF	TGTGCCTGGATGACGCTCGACGGCTACACCTTC
TRBJ1-5	-	TRBV6-5	many	CASSTGGGQPQHF	TGTGCCAGCAGTACTGGGGGCGGCCAGCCCCAGCATTTT
TRBJ2-1	TRBD2	TRBV20-1	medium-sized	CSARAGGGAEEQFF	TGCAGTGCTAGAGCGGGCGGGGGGGCGGAAGAGCAGTTCTTC
TRBJ2-7	TRBD2	TRBV7-2	many	CASSLGPSGGFWYEQYF	TGTGCCAGCAGCTTAGGGCCGAGCGGGGGGTTCTGGTACGAGCAGTACTTC
TRBJ2-3	-	TRBV6-1	-	CDSNHLGSKGTDTQYF	TGTGACAGCAATCACCTGGGTTCGAAGGGCACAGATACGCAGTATTTT
TRBJ2-7	-	TRBV29-1	many	CSVETGNTYEQYF	TGCAGCGTTGAAACAGGGAACACCTACGAGCAGTACTTC
TRBJ2-3	-	TRBV29-1	many	CSVYGVSSTDTQYF	TGCAGCGTTTACGGCGTTTCTAGCACAGATACGCAGTATTTT
TRBJ2-1	-	TRBV14	many	CASSLRDWVVNNEQFF	TGTGCCAGCAGCCTTAGGGACTGGGTCGTGAACAATGAGCAGTTCTTC
TRBJ1-2	TRBD1	TRBV20-1	many	CSARDPGQGVHGYTF	TGCAGTGCTAGAGACCCGGGACAGGGGGTTCATGGCTACACCTTC
TRBJ2-7	-	TRBV13	many	CASSFGGSREQYF	TGTGCCAGCAGCTTTGGAGGCTCGCGGGAGCAGTACTTC
TRBJ1-2	-	TRBV9	many	CASSVGGNYGYTF	TGTGCCAGCAGCGTAGGGGGGAACTATGGCTACACCTTC
TRBJ2-1	TRBD2	TRBV7-8	many	CASSLATNPSGIYNEQFF	TGTGCCAGCAGCTTAGCGACCAACCCTAGCGGGATCTACAATGAGCAGTTCTTC
TRBJ2-7	-	TRBV7-9	many	CASSLGARRVTSYEQYF	TGTGCCAGCAGCTTAGGGGCGCGGAGGGTTACATCCTACGAGCAGTACTTC
TRBJ2-3	-	TRBV20-1	many	CSASIPSGDTQYF	TGCAGTGCTTCTATCCCATCCGGGGATACGCAGTATTTT
TRBJ2-6	-	TRBV10-3	-	CASEQGSGANVLTF	TGTGCCAGCGAACAGGGATCTGGGGCCAACGTCCTGACTTTC
TRBJ2-7	-	TRBV7-6	-	CASSPRDFYQYF	TGTGCCAGCAGCCCGCGGGATTTCTATCAGTACTTC
TRBJ1-5	-	TRBV12-3/TRBV12-4	many	CASSPTGWRQPQHF	TGTGCCAGCAGCCCCACAGGGTGGAGGCAGCCCCAGCATTTT
TRBJ2-2	TRBD1	TRBV6-5	-	CASSTQGTANTGELFF	TGTGCCAGCAGTACCCAAGGGACAGCGAACACCGGGGAGCTGTTTTTT
TRBJ2-5	TRBD1	TRBV5-8	many	CASSNGQGRETQYF	TGTGCCAGCAGCAACGGACAGGGTAGGGAGACCCAGTACTTC
TRBJ2-3	-	TRBV13	-	CASSPKIHDTQYF	TGTGCCAGCAGCCCTAAAATACACGATACGCAGTATTTT
TRBJ1-1	-	TRBV27	many	CASSLSAGANTEAFF	TGTGCCAGCAGTTTATCGGCGGGGGCGAACACTGAAGCTTTCTTT
TRBJ1-2	-	TRBV7-9	many	CASSLASNYGYTF	TGTGCCAGCAGCTTAGCCAGTAACTATGGCTACACCTTC
TRBJ1-1	TRBD1	TRBV2	many	CASALRGQTEAFF	TGTGCCAGCGCGCTCAGGGGGCAAACTGAAGCTTTCTTT
TRBJ2-1	-	TRBV29-1	many	CSVLAFSYNEQFF	TGCAGCGTTTTGGCCTTTTCCTACAATGAGCAGTTCTTC
TRBJ2-1	-	TRBV5-5	many	CASSTYNEQFF	TGTGCCAGCAGCACATACAATGAGCAGTTCTTC
TRBJ2-7	TRBD2	TRBV5-6	many	CASSLGGTTYEQYF	TGTGCCAGCAGCTTGGGTGGGACTACCTACGAGCAGTACTTC
TRBJ1-6	-	TRBV20-1	many	CSARDLEGSYNSPLHF	TGCAGTGCTAGAGATCTAGAAGGCTCCTATAATTCACCCCTCCACTTT
TRBJ2-7	-	TRBV5-6	many	CASSLGLGAAMEQYF	TGTGCCAGCAGCTTGGGTTTGGGGGCGGCGATGGAGCAGTACTTC
TRBJ2-7	TRBD1	TRBV5-6	-	CASSSQHRDRKTYEQYF	TGTGCCAGCAGCTCCCAGCACCGGGACAGGAAGACCTACGAGCAGTACTTC